The rows below give T cell receptor beta chains drawn from one sample of a study of radiotherapy plus CTLA-4 blockade in lung cancer. This table comes from immunoSEQ multiplex PCR, and its TCRdb copy is limited to in-frame clones, with some not included. Among roughly 100,000 clones listed, 70% to 90% were seen once. The sample in question was peripheral blood, obtained from a patient treated with radiotherapy plus ipilimumab. Receptors were obtained from a human donor with non-small cell lung cancer that progressed on radiotherapy plus ipilimumab. Some clones in this sample may be carry-over from other donors' samples. Both conserved end residues are part of each CDR3. The order of the fields is J gene, V gene, clone size, D gene, CDR3 length, CDR3 protein, CDR3 DNA. The D gene is left open where the match is weak. Part of the rows lack a size; the others show once, few, many or a class for expanded clones.

>TRBJ2-2|TRBV7-8|NA|NA|16
CASSFWGSLNTGELFF
TGTGCCAGCAGCTTTTGGGGGAGTCTTAACACCGGGGAGCTGTTTTTT
>TRBJ2-1|TRBV5-1|NA|TRBD2|14
CASEAGYSYNEQFF
TGCGCCAGCGAAGCGGGGTACTCCTACAATGAGCAGTTCTTC
>TRBJ2-1|TRBV4-1|once|NA|16
CASSPAKTAFYNEQFF
TGCGCCAGCAGCCCCGCGAAAACGGCCTTCTACAATGAGCAGTTCTTC
>TRBJ2-7|TRBV28|NA|NA|16
CASSLLGRASSYEQYF
TGTGCCAGCAGTTTACTCGGACGGGCCAGCTCCTACGAGCAGTACTTC
>TRBJ1-2|TRBV29-1|NA|NA|15
CSVVGLGGTNYGYTF
TGCAGCGTTGTTGGCTTAGGAGGGACTAACTATGGCTACACCTTC
>TRBJ1-2|TRBV23-1|NA|NA|16
CASSRDLDGRFYGYTF
TGCGCCAGCAGTCGCGACTTGGACGGACGATTCTATGGCTACACCTTC
>TRBJ2-2|TRBV5-1|NA|NA|16
CASSLEGRTDTGELFF
TGCGCCAGCAGCTTGGAAGGGAGGACGGACACCGGGGAGCTGTTTTTT
>TRBJ2-6|TRBV6-1|few|NA|14
CASSQDSGANVLTF
TGTGCCAGCAGTCAGGACTCTGGGGCCAACGTCCTGACTTTC
>TRBJ1-6|TRBV18|few|NA|14
CASSPDLEHDALHF
TGTGCCAGCTCACCAGACCTCGAACATGATGCCCTCCACTTT
>TRBJ1-5|TRBV27|NA|NA|16
CASSPQPFGSNQPQHF
TGTGCCAGCAGTCCCCAACCCTTCGGAAGCAATCAGCCCCAGCATTTT
>TRBJ2-7|TRBV6-5|once|NA|13
CASSRTGSYEQYF
TGTGCCAGCAGTCGTACAGGTTCGTACGAGCAGTACTTC
>TRBJ1-2|TRBV19|few|TRBD1|13
CASSIASGDSVSF
TGTGCCAGTAGTATCGCGTCGGGGGACAGTGTATCCTTC
>TRBJ2-7|TRBV5-1|few|NA|15
CASSLRAGGTYEQYF
TGCGCCAGCAGCTTGCGGGCTGGGGGCACCTACGAGCAGTACTTC
>TRBJ2-7|TRBV5-1|NA|NA|14
CASSISIVSYEQYF
TGCGCCAGCAGCATCTCGATAGTGTCCTACGAGCAGTACTTC
>TRBJ1-4|TRBV4-3|NA|NA|18
CASSQDLPRGATNEKLFF
TGCGCCAGCAGCCAAGATCTTCCACGGGGGGCGACTAATGAAAAACTGTTTTTT
>TRBJ1-3|TRBV12-5|NA|NA|16
CASGLGGSLWGNTIYF
TGTGCTAGTGGTTTGGGGGGGTCTTTGTGGGGAAACACCATATATTTT
>TRBJ1-1|TRBV11-1|NA|NA|13
CASSRVANTEAFF
TGTGCCAGCAGCCGGGTGGCGAACACTGAAGCTTTCTTT
>TRBJ1-1|TRBV7-2|NA|TRBD1|15
CASSLGTGGFTEAFF
TGTGCCAGCAGCTTAGGGACAGGGGGATTCACTGAAGCTTTCTTT
>TRBJ1-2|TRBV5-6|NA|NA|14
CASSTGYFNYGYTF
TGTGCCAGCAGCACAGGGTATTTCAACTATGGCTACACCTTC
>TRBJ2-5|TRBV5-1|NA|NA|12
CASSSSQETQYF
TGCGCCAGCAGCTCCAGCCAAGAGACCCAGTACTTC
>TRBJ1-1|TRBV9|NA|NA|16
CASSSRTSGPNTEAFF
TGTGCCAGCAGCTCTCGGACCAGTGGACCGAACACTGAAGCTTTCTTT
>TRBJ2-7|TRBV6-1|NA|TRBD2|11
CASRTSGVSYF
TGTGCCAGCAGGACTAGCGGGGTTTCTTACTTC
>TRBJ1-1|TRBV4-3|NA|NA|19
CASSQDRHRAPPMNTEAFF
TGCGCCAGCAGCCAAGATCGGCACAGGGCCCCCCCTATGAACACTGAAGCTTTCTTT
>TRBJ1-1|TRBV19|medium-sized|NA|14
CASSIERGGTEAFF
TGTGCCAGTAGTATAGAGAGGGGTGGAACTGAAGCTTTCTTT
>TRBJ2-7|TRBV13|NA|TRBD1|14
CASSILDRAYEQYF
TGTGCCAGCAGCATCCTGGACAGGGCCTACGAGCAGTACTTC
>TRBJ1-1|TRBV5-6|few|NA|11
CASSLYREAFF
TGTGCCAGCAGCTTGTACAGAGAAGCTTTCTTT
>TRBJ2-2|TRBV5-8|few|NA|17
CASSLSGGRGDTGELFF
TGTGCCAGCAGCTTGTCGGGGGGCAGGGGAGACACCGGGGAGCTGTTTTTT
>TRBJ1-3|TRBV9|NA|NA|17
CASSVQDTGSTGNTIYF
TGTGCCAGCAGCGTGCAAGACACGGGTTCAACTGGAAACACCATATATTTT
>TRBJ2-2|TRBV5-1|NA|NA|16
CASSLLGMSVTGELFF
TGCGCCAGCAGCTTGTTAGGGATGTCGGTAACCGGGGAGCTGTTTTTT
>TRBJ2-7|TRBV15|NA|NA|14
CATSRGTDSYEQYF
TGTGCCACCAGCAGAGGGACAGATTCCTACGAGCAGTACTTC
>TRBJ2-3|TRBV2|NA|NA|14
CASRRQSGSDTQYF
TGTGCCAGCAGGAGGCAGTCAGGGTCAGATACGCAGTATTTT
>TRBJ1-1|TRBV7-3|once|TRBD1|13
CASSSGGYTEAFF
TGTGCCAGCAGCTCAGGGGGTTACACTGAAGCTTTCTTT
>TRBJ2-7|TRBV27|NA|NA|17
CASSLLTGAGVPYEQYF
TGTGCCAGCAGTTTATTGACGGGGGCGGGAGTTCCCTACGAGCAGTACTTC
>TRBJ2-7|TRBV9|NA|NA|12
CASSRDSYEQYF
TGTGCCAGCAGTAGGGATAGCTACGAGCAGTACTTC
>TRBJ2-7|TRBV5-1|NA|TRBD1|14
CASGLQSGGREQYF
TGCGCCAGCGGGTTGCAGTCAGGGGGTCGCGAGCAGTACTTC
>TRBJ1-4|TRBV6-6|NA|NA|14
CASSYRVGWEKLFF
TGTGCCAGCAGCTACAGGGTGGGATGGGAAAAACTGTTTTTT
>TRBJ2-1|TRBV9|NA|NA|10
CASSVFEQFF
TGTGCCAGCAGCGTATTTGAGCAGTTCTTC
>TRBJ2-2|TRBV4-2|NA|TRBD2|15
CASTPGGPNTGELFF
TGTGCCAGCACCCCGGGGGGACCAAACACCGGGGAGCTGTTTTTT
>TRBJ2-2|TRBV6-4|NA|TRBD1|15
CASRPDRTSTGELFF
TGTGCCAGCAGACCGGACAGGACGAGCACCGGGGAGCTGTTTTTT
>TRBJ2-6|TRBV6-4|NA|NA|15
CASSEQGSGANVLTF
TGTGCCAGCAGTGAACAGGGCTCTGGGGCCAACGTCCTGACTTTC
>TRBJ2-3|TRBV10-3|NA|TRBD2|15
CAISEESGEADTQYF
TGTGCCATCAGTGAAGAAAGCGGGGAGGCAGATACGCAGTATTTT
>TRBJ1-2|TRBV19|NA|TRBD1|15
CASSVSTGGAYGYTF
TGTGCCAGTAGTGTCTCAACAGGGGGCGCTTATGGCTACACCTTC
>TRBJ2-1|TRBV5-1|NA|NA|15
CASRSGTPSYNEQFF
TGCGCCAGCAGGTCCGGGACTCCTTCCTACAATGAGCAGTTCTTC
>TRBJ2-3|TRBV7-2|NA|TRBD2|16
CASSSWTSGGAGTQYF
TGTGCCAGCAGCTCCTGGACTAGCGGGGGGGCCGGTACGCAGTATTTT